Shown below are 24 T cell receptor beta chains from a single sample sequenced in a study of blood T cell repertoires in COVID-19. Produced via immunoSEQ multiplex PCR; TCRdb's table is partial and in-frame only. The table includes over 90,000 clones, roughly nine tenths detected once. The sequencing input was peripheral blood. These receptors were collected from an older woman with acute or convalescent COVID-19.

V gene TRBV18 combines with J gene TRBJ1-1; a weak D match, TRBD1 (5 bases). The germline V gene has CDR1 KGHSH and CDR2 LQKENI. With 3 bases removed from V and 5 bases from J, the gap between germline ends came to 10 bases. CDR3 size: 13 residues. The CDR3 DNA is TGTGCCAGCTCACCCCAGGGAAGTACTGAAGCTTTCTTT. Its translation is CASSPQGSTEAFF.

CDR3 amino acids: CASSEAGGQGGNQPQHF. The CDR3 DNA sequence: TGTGCCAGCAGTGAAGCGGGGGGACAGGGGGGCAATCAGCCCCAGCATTTT. This chain connects TRBV6-1 to TRBJ1-5; the match to TRBD1 covers 11 bases. The germline V gene has CDR1 MNHNS and CDR2 SASEGT. V lost 0 bases, J lost 2 bases, and 3 bases stayed unmatched. This CDR3 spans 17 amino acids.

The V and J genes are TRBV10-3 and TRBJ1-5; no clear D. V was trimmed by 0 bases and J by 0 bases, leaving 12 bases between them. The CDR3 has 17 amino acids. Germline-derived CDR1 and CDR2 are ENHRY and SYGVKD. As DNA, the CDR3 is TGTGCCATCAGTGAGTCGGTGTGGTCGGGTAGCAATCAGCCCCAGCATTTT. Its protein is CAISESVWSGSNQPQHF.

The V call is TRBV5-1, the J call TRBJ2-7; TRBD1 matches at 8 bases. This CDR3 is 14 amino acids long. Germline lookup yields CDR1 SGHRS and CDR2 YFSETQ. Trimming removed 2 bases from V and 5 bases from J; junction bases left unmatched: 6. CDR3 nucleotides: TGCGCCAGCAGCTTATGGACAGGGCACCACGAGCAGTACTTC. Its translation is CASSLWTGHHEQYF.

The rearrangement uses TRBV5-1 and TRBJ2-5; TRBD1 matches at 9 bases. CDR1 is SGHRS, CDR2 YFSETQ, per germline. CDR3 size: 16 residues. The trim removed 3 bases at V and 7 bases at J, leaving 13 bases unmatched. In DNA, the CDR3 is TGCGCCAGCAGCTCGGCCGGACAGGGGCGTGGGGGGACCCAGTACTTC. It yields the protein CASSSAGQGRGGTQYF. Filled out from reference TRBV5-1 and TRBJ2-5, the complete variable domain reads KAGVTQTPRYLIKTRGQQVTLSCSPISGHRSVSWYQQTPGQGLQFLFEYFSETQRNKGNFPGRFSGRQFSNSRSEMNVSTLELGDSALYLCASSSAGQGRGGTQYFGPGTRLLVL.

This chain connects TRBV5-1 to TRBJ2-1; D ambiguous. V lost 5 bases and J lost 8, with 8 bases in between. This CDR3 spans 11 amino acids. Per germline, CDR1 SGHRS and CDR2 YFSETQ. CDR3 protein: CASRISDEQFF. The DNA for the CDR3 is TGCGCCAGCAGAATCAGCGATGAGCAGTTCTTC.

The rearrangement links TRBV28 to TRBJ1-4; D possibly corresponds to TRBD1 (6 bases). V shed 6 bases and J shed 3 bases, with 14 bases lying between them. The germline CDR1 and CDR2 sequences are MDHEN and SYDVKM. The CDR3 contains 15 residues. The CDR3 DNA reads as TGTGCCAGCAGACAAACAGGGCTTGCTAATGAAAAACTGTTTTTT. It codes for CASRQTGLANEKLFF. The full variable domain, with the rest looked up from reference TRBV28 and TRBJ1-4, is DVKVTQSSRYLVKRTGEKVFLECVQDMDHENMFWYRQDPGLGLRLIYFSYDVKMKEKGDIPEGYSVSREKKERFSLILESASTNQTSMYLCASRQTGLANEKLFFGSGTQLSVL.

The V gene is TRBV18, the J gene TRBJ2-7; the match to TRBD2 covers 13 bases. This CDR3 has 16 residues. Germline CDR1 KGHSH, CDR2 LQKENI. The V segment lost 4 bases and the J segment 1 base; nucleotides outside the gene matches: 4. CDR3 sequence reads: CASSLGLAGPSYEQYV. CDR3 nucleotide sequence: TGTGCCAGCTCACTGGGACTAGCGGGACCTTCCTACGAGCAGTACGTC.

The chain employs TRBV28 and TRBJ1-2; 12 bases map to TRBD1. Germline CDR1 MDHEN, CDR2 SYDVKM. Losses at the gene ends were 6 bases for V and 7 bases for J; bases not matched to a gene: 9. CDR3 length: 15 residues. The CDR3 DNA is TGTGCCAGCAGACTGGGACAGGGGGCTAGCTCTGGCTACACCTTC. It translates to CASRLGQGASSGYTF.

CDR3 protein: CASSFSAGGNTIYF. The CDR3 coding sequence is TGTGCCAGCAGCTTCTCTGCGGGCGGAAACACCATATATTTT. The J gene is TRBJ1-3, the V gene TRBV14; D uncertain. Trimming removed 5 bases at V and 4 bases at J, with 12 bases between. CDR3 length: 14 amino acids. Germline CDR1 reads SGHDN; CDR2 reads FVKESK.

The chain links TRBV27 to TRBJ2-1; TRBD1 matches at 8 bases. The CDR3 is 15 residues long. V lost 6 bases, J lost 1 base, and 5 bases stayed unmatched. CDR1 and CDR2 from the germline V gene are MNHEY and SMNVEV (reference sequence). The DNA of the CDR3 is TGTGCCAGCAGGGCAGGGGGCTTATCCTACAATGAGCAGTTCTTC. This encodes CASRAGGLSYNEQFF.

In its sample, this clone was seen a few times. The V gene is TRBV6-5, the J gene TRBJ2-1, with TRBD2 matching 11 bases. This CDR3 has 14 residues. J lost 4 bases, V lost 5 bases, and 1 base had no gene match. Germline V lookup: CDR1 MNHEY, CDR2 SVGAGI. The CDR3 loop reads CASSTSGGYNEQFF. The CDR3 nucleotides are TGTGCCAGCAGTACTAGCGGGGGATACAATGAGCAGTTCTTC.

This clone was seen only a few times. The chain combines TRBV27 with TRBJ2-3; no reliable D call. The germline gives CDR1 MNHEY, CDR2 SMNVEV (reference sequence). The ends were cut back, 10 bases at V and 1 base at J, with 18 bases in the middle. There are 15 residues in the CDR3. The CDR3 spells CATRRSETRTDTQYF. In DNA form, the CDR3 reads TGTGCCACCAGGCGGTCCGAGACTCGCACAGATACGCAGTATTTT.

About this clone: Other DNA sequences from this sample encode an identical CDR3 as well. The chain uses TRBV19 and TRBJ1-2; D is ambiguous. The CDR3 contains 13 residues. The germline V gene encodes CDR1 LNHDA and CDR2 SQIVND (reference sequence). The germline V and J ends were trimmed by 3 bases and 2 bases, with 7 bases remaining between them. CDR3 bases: TGTGCCAGTAGTATTGCGGTGAACTATGGCTACACCTTC. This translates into CASSIAVNYGYTF.

For the CDR3, the DNA is TGTGCCAGCAGCCAAAGAACAGGGATGAACACTGAAGCTTTCTTT. It yields the protein CASSQRTGMNTEAFF. The genes are TRBV3-1 (or the pseudogene TRBV3-2) and TRBJ1-1; the D gene is possibly TRBD1 (6 bases). CDR3 length equals 15 residues. Germline V gene lookup returns CDR1 LGHDT and CDR2 YNNKEL (reference sequence). With 2 bases removed from V and 0 bases from J, the gap between germline ends came to 10 bases.

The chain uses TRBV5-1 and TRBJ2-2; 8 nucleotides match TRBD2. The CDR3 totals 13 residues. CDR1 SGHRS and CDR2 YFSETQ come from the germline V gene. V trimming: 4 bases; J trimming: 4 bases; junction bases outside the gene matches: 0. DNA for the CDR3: TGCGCCAGCAGCCGGGAGGGCACCGGGGAGCTGTTTTTT. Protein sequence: CASSREGTGELFF. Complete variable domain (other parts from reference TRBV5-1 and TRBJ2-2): KAGVTQTPRYLIKTRGQQVTLSCSPISGHRSVSWYQQTPGQGLQFLFEYFSETQRNKGNFPGRFSGRQFSNSRSEMNVSTLELGDSALYLCASSREGTGELFFGEGSRLTVL.

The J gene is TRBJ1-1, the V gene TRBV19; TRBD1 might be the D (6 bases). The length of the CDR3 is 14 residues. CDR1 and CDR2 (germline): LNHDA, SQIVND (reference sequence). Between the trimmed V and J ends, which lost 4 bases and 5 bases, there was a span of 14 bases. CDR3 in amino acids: CASSTDRISTEAFF. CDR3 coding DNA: TGTGCCAGTAGTACGGACAGAATCAGTACTGAAGCTTTCTTT.

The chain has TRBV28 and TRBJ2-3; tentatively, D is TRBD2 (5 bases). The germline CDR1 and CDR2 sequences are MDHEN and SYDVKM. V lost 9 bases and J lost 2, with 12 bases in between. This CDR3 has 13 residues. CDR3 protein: CASKGAATDTQYF. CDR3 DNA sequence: TGTGCCAGTAAGGGAGCGGCCACAGATACGCAGTATTTT.

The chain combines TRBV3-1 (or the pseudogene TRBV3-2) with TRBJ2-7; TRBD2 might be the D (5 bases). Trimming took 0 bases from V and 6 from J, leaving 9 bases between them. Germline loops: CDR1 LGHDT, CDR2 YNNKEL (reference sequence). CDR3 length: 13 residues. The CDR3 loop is CASSQDRRGEQYF. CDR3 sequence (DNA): TGTGCCAGCAGCCAAGATCGCCGGGGCGAGCAGTACTTC.

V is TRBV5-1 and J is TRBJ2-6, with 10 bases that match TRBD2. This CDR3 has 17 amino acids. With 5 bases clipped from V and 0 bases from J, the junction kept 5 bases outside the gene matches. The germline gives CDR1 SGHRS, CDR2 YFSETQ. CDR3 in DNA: TGCGCCAGCAGATCCCTAGCGGGAGTCTCTGGGGCCAACGTCCTGACTTTC. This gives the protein CASRSLAGVSGANVLTF. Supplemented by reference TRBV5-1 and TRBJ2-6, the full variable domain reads KAGVTQTPRYLIKTRGQQVTLSCSPISGHRSVSWYQQTPGQGLQFLFEYFSETQRNKGNFPGRFSGRQFSNSRSEMNVSTLELGDSALYLCASRSLAGVSGANVLTFGAGSRLTVL.

This chain's CDR3 is CASSYRDNPYEQYF. The CDR3 nucleotides read TGTGCCAGCAGCTACCGGGACAACCCCTACGAGCAGTACTTC. The chain links TRBV5-4 to TRBJ2-7; perhaps TRBD1 as D (6 bases). Germline V gene lookup returns CDR1 SGHNT and CDR2 YYREEE (reference sequence). This CDR3 is 14 amino acids long. V lost 3 bases, J lost 2 bases, and 12 bases lay in between.

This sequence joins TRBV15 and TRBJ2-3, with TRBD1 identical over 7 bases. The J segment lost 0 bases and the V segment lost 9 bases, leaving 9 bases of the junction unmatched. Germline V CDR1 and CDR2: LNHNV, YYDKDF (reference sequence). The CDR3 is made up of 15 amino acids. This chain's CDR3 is CATTRTGHSTDTQYF. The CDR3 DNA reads TGTGCCACAACCCGGACAGGTCATAGCACAGATACGCAGTATTTT.

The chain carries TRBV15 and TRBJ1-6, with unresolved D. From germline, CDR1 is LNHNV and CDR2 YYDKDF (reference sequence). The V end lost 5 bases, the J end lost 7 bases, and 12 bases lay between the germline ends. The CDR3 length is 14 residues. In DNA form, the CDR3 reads TGTGCCACCAGCCCCGACTTTTCCAATTCACCCCTCCACTTT. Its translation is CATSPDFSNSPLHF.

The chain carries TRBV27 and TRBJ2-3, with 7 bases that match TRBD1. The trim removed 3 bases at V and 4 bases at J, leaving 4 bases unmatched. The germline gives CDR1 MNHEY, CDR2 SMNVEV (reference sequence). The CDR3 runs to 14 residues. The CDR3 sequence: CASSLDRLADTQYF. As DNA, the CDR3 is TGTGCCAGCAGTTTGGACAGGTTGGCAGATACGCAGTATTTT.